These T cell receptor beta chains were read from a single sample in a study of control samples from healthy donors and cancer patients. Using immunoSEQ multiplex PCR, the repertoire was profiled, and TCRdb retains in-frame clones only, with some absent. The table lists approximately 150,000 clones, around 88% of them singletons, with approximately 1.7% in the top ten. What was sequenced was blood. All receptors come from a young man in good health. The CDR3 runs from the conserved cysteine through the conserved F or W.

TRBV6-5	TRBJ2-1	CASNQGHNNEQFF
TRBV19	TRBJ2-1	CASSSVGRTGGRGEQFF
TRBV7-3	TRBJ2-1	CASRHTGGYADEQFF
TRBV9	TRBJ2-2	CASSVSRTTNTGELFF
TRBV7-9	TRBJ2-1	CASSLKGASYNEQFF
TRBV4-1	TRBJ2-7	CASSQVLAGSYEQYF
TRBV25-1	TRBJ1-3	CASSRYTRRGNTIYF
TRBV29-1	TRBJ1-6	CSAQGEDSPLHF
TRBV27	TRBJ2-5	CASSHRDRVAETQYF
TRBV27	TRBJ1-6	CASSPSRPGQGYNSPLHF
TRBV5-5	TRBJ2-5	CASSLRTGETQYF
TRBV13	TRBJ1-1	CASSSGGRLGEAFF
TRBV25-1	TRBJ1-2	CASSEPIRDRVYYTF
TRBV20-1	TRBJ1-1	CSARRTEAFF
TRBV4-3	TRBJ2-3	CASSRLLTDTQYF
TRBV6-2/TRBV6-3	TRBJ2-1	CASSAYRERDYNEQFF
TRBV19	TRBJ2-1	CASSTGVETHEQFF
TRBV2	TRBJ1-1	CASNKGGNTEAFF
TRBV3-1/TRBV3-2	TRBJ1-6	CASSLDRKPPLHF
TRBV3-1/TRBV3-2	TRBJ1-2	CASSQNSQPNGYTF
TRBV4-1	TRBJ1-3	CASSPIPTGTQQLSGNTIYF
TRBV25-1	TRBJ1-1	CASSAYGTGEGTEAFF
TRBV11-2	TRBJ2-7	CASSSTGGYVEQYF
TRBV20-1	TRBJ2-7	CSAGQTYEQYF
TRBV7-9	TRBJ1-5	CASSPGQGLPQHF
TRBV18	TRBJ2-3	CASSPVQRGVTDTQYF
TRBV11-2	TRBJ1-3	CASTQRVDSGNTIYF
TRBV27	TRBJ1-6	CASSLGSVNSPLHF
TRBV7-9	TRBJ1-2	CASSLGTLNYGYTF
TRBV7-9	TRBJ1-1	CASAPLGADEAFF
TRBV30	TRBJ2-1	CAWSVPWKDSDNEQFF
TRBV7-7	TRBJ2-5	CASSFGPRRETQYF
TRBV28	TRBJ1-6	CASSLPRSYNSPLHF
TRBV9	TRBJ1-6	CASSVEGASNSPLHF
TRBV5-1	TRBJ1-6	CASSLEGPTNSPLHF
TRBV4-2	TRBJ2-2	CASSRDRGSAGELFF
TRBV7-9	TRBJ2-2	CASSLAEAGELFF
TRBV28	TRBJ2-7	CASNQPSGDTLVEQYF
TRBV9	TRBJ1-2	CASSLTLLNYGYTF
TRBV6-2/TRBV6-3	TRBJ2-5	CASSFHIRAYQETQYF
TRBV5-1	TRBJ2-7	CASSVTAGDPYEQYF
TRBV2	TRBJ1-3	CASRQGNTIYF